This T cell receptor beta chain was found in a study of blood T cell repertoires in COVID-19. Germline V gene sequence: CDR1 WNHNN, CDR2 SYGVQD (reference sequence). This CDR3 comprises 11 residues. With 5 bases clipped from V and 6 bases from J, the junction kept 1 base outside the gene matches. Some clones are missing from TCRdb's copy, which holds only in-frame ones; the method was immunoSEQ multiplex PCR. This table holds fewer than 250,000 clones, roughly 86% found once. This clone was seen a handful of times. The source is a woman younger than 45 with acute COVID-19. This sequence joins TRBV10-1 and TRBJ2-7, with TRBD1 matching 7 bases. What was sequenced was PBMCs or T cells enriched from blood (not recorded which). CDR3 nucleotide sequence: TGCGCCAGCAGTAGGGACAGCGAGCAGTACTTC. Translating it yields CASSRDSEQYF.